The 30 T cell receptor beta chains reported below all come from one sample, sequenced in a study of T cell repertoires in cytomegalovirus infection. TCRdb independently ran MiXCR on the reads; one entry per CDR3 protein. The sample lists approximately 320,000 distinct CDR3 sequences; 9% to 9.5% were seen once. The sequenced sample was PBMCs. The receptors were sampled from a human donor in good health (CMV status not recorded). Some clones in this sample may be carry-over from other donors' samples.

The chain links TRBV7-6 to TRBJ1-1; D not certain. V lost 2 bases to trimming and J lost 4 bases, with 11 bases between them. The CDR3 consists of 14 residues. Germline V CDR1 and CDR2: SGHVS, FNYEAQ. The CDR3 loop reads CASSLRSGGTEAFF. CDR3 nucleotide sequence: TGTGCCAGCAGCTTAAGATCCGGAGGCACTGAAGCTTTCTTT.

The chain couples TRBV7-6 to TRBJ2-2, with D tentatively TRBD2 (7 bases). V gave up 5 bases and J gave up 6 bases, with 16 bases separating them. This CDR3 has 15 residues. Per germline, CDR1 SGHVS and CDR2 FNYEAQ. Here the CDR3 reads CASSARGADPGELFF. The DNA for the CDR3 is TGTGCCAGCAGCGCACGGGGGGCTGATCCCGGGGAGCTGTTTTTT.

This sequence joins TRBV7-2 and TRBJ2-5; D is undetermined. CDR3 length equals 11 residues. CDR1 and CDR2 from the germline V gene are SGHTA and FQGNSA. Trimming stripped 5 bases from V and 5 bases from J, with 6 bases between. The CDR3 reads CASSTRETQYF. The CDR3 nucleotides read TGTGCCAGCAGCACTCGTGAGACCCAGTACTTC.

The V call is TRBV7-2, the J call TRBJ2-7; D is ambiguous. Germline loops: CDR1 SGHTA, CDR2 FQGNSA. Trimming pared 2 bases from V and 5 bases from J, leaving 10 bases between. The CDR3 runs 13 residues. This CDR3 reads CASSLPVPHEQYF. DNA of the CDR3: TGTGCCAGCAGCTTACCTGTCCCTCACGAGCAGTACTTC.

This clonotype occurred a few times. The rearrangement uses TRBV2 and TRBJ2-3, with 9 nucleotides matching TRBD2. The CDR3 spans 13 residues. J lost 2 bases, V lost 8 bases, and 2 bases had no gene match. Germline CDR1 reads SNHLY; CDR2 reads FYNNEI. CDR3: CASASGNTDTQYF. The CDR3 coding sequence is TGTGCCAGCGCTAGCGGGAACACAGATACGCAGTATTTT.

The chain recombines TRBV7-2 with TRBJ1-2; no definite D call. V was cut by 5 bases and J by 8 bases, with 18 bases left in between. The CDR3 runs to 14 residues. From germline, CDR1 is SGHTA and CDR2 FQGNSA. The CDR3 nucleotides are TGTGCCAGCAGCAATGGGGTCCTTCGGCGGGGCTACACCTTC. Protein: CASSNGVLRRGYTF.

This clonotype was detected ten times or more. The rearrangement links TRBV11-3 to TRBJ2-7; D unclear. Per the germline V gene, CDR1 is SGHNT and CDR2 is YENEEA. There are 13 residues in the CDR3. V shed 5 bases and J shed 5 bases, with 13 bases lying between them. The CDR3 bases are TGTGCCAGCAGCCCGCGGTCGAACCACGAGCAGTACTTC. As protein: CASSPRSNHEQYF.

This clonotype showed up just a few times. The chain recombines TRBV6-1 with TRBJ2-7; TRBD2 agrees at 9 bases. The germline gives CDR1 MNHNS, CDR2 SASEGT. J lost 3 bases, V lost 6 bases, and 12 bases had no gene match. CDR3 size: 16 residues. CDR3 amino acids: CASRPHPSGAYYEQYF. CDR3 bases: TGTGCCAGCAGACCCCACCCTAGCGGGGCGTACTACGAGCAGTACTTC.

The gene calls are TRBV11-1 and TRBJ2-2; 7 bases align to TRBD1. CDR1 is SGHAT and CDR2 is FQDESV in the germline V gene (reference sequence). V shed 1 base, J shed 5 bases, and the junction held 4 bases outside the gene matches. CDR3 size: 15 residues. This chain's CDR3 is CASSLVGQATGELFF. DNA of the CDR3: TGTGCCAGCAGCTTAGTCGGACAGGCAACCGGGGAGCTGTTTTTT. The full variable domain, with the rest looked up from reference TRBV11-1 and TRBJ2-2, is EAEVAQSPRYKITEKSQAVAFWCDPISGHATLYWYRQILGQGPELLVQFQDESVVDDSQLPKDRFSAERLKGVDSTLKIQPAELGDSAMYLCASSLVGQATGELFFGEGSRLTVL.

This clonotype was seen only a few times. The chain recombines TRBV19 with TRBJ2-6; TRBD2 aligns across 7 bases. V dropped 4 bases and J dropped 0; count of bases not matched to a gene: 0. Germline V gene lookup returns CDR1 LNHDA and CDR2 SQIVND (reference sequence). The CDR3 runs to 15 residues. CDR3 amino acids: CASSKRGSGANVLTF. The CDR3 DNA reads TGTGCCAGTAGTAAGCGGGGCTCTGGGGCCAACGTCCTGACTTTC.

This chain connects TRBV28 to TRBJ1-2, with D possibly TRBD1 on 5 matching bases. V was trimmed by 5 bases and J by 5 bases, leaving 6 bases between them. The CDR3 consists of 11 residues. CDR1 is MDHEN, CDR2 SYDVKM, per germline. As DNA, the CDR3 is TGTGCCAGCAGTGAGGGGTATGGCTACACCTTC. Its translation is CASSEGYGYTF.

The table lists this clonotype with a few counts. This chain joins TRBV7-3 and TRBJ2-6; D ambiguous. Trimming cost V 4 bases and J 2 bases, with 6 bases left between them. In germline, CDR1 is SGHTA, CDR2 FQGTGA. The CDR3 loop spans 14 amino acids. CDR3 loop: CASSSPPGANVLTF. The CDR3 nucleotides read TGTGCCAGCAGCTCCCCCCCTGGGGCCAACGTCCTGACTTTC.

This clonotype was counted ten times or more. V gene TRBV5-6 combines with J gene TRBJ1-1, with TRBD1 matching over 7 bases. Germline lookup yields CDR1 SGHDT and CDR2 YYEEEE. There are 18 residues in the CDR3. V lost 0 bases to trimming and J lost 2 bases; unmatched junction nucleotides: 13. CDR3: CASSLARGQRVFNTEAFF. CDR3 coding DNA: TGTGCCAGCAGCTTGGCCAGGGGACAGCGTGTGTTTAACACTGAAGCTTTCTTT.

The rearrangement links TRBV7-2 to TRBJ2-1; D is possibly TRBD2 (5 bases). The CDR3 runs to 15 residues. V was clipped by 0 bases and J by 9 bases, with 15 bases between them. CDR1 and CDR2 from the germline V gene are SGHTA and FQGNSA. The CDR3 sequence: CASSLARAAGLEQFF. In DNA, the CDR3 is TGTGCCAGCAGCTTAGCGAGGGCGGCCGGGCTTGAGCAGTTCTTC.

This clonotype was counted at least ten times. The chain links TRBV10-3 to TRBJ2-1; D uncertain. Trimming took off 0 bases at V and 9 bases at J, with 6 bases between the two ends. The germline CDR1 and CDR2 sequences are ENHRY and SYGVKD. This CDR3 has 12 residues. The CDR3 nucleotides read TGTGCCATCAGTGAGTCGGACGGTGAGCAGTTCTTC. Encoded protein: CAISESDGEQFF.

This clonotype was detected a few times. This rearrangement joins TRBV19 to TRBJ1-1, with TRBD1 identical over 9 bases. The V segment lost 7 bases and the J segment 5 bases; nucleotides outside the gene matches: 8. In germline, CDR1 is LNHDA, CDR2 SQIVND (reference sequence). This CDR3 has 14 amino acids. The DNA of the CDR3 is TGTGCCAGTAATCTACAGGGGGCAAGGACTGAAGCTTTCTTT. Amino acids: CASNLQGARTEAFF.

This clonotype has only a few counts. The genes are TRBV9 and TRBJ2-2; the match to TRBD2 covers 11 bases. Germline CDR1 is SGDLS and CDR2 is YYNGEE. The J segment lost 1 base and the V segment lost 3 bases, leaving 2 bases of the junction unmatched. The CDR3 is 16 amino acids. The CDR3 sequence: CASSGGLAVNTGELFF. The CDR3 DNA reads as TGTGCCAGCAGCGGGGGACTAGCGGTGAACACCGGGGAGCTGTTTTTT.

This sequence joins TRBV11-1 and TRBJ1-6, with D hard to call. The CDR3 loop spans 14 amino acids. The germline V and J ends were trimmed by 5 bases and 10 bases, with 15 bases remaining between them. Germline V CDR1 and CDR2: SGHAT, FQDESV (reference sequence). The CDR3 sequence: CASSTREGGSPLHF. CDR3 nucleotide sequence: TGTGCCAGCAGCACCCGCGAAGGCGGATCACCCCTCCACTTT.

This clonotype is medium-sized in the sample. The V call is TRBV7-2, the J call TRBJ1-1; D gene ambiguous. Trimming removed 5 bases at V and 1 base at J, with 8 bases between. This CDR3 comprises 13 residues. The germline CDR1 and CDR2 sequences are SGHTA and FQGNSA. The CDR3 bases are TGTGCCAGCAGCACCAGAGGGAACACTGAAGCTTTCTTT. Translation gives CASSTRGNTEAFF. The whole variable domain, remainder taken from reference TRBV7-2 and TRBJ1-1, is GAGVSQSPSNKVTEKGKDVELRCDPISGHTALYWYRQSLGQGLEFLIYFQGNSAPDKSGLPSDRFSAERTGGSVSTLTIQRTQQEDSAVYLCASSTRGNTEAFFGQGTRLTVV.

This clonotype appeared many times. The rearrangement links TRBV7-9 to TRBJ1-2; TRBD1 agrees at 10 bases. This CDR3 is 16 amino acids long. The ends lost 4 bases at V and 1 base at J; junction bases unmatched: 6. Looked up from germline, CDR1 is SEHNR and CDR2 is FQNEAQ (reference sequence). CDR3 amino acids: CASSSPGQGRNYGYTF. Here the CDR3 DNA reads TGTGCCAGCAGCTCGCCGGGACAGGGGCGTAACTATGGCTACACCTTC.

The chain joins TRBV6-2 or TRBV6-3 to TRBJ2-1; 8 bases align to TRBD2. Trimming removed 0 bases from V and 2 bases from J; junction bases left unmatched: 3. The CDR3 covers 16 residues. From germline, CDR1 is MNHEY and CDR2 SVGEGT. The CDR3 nucleotides are TGTGCCAGCAGTTACTCCGGGGGGGGCGCCTACAATGAGCAGTTCTTC. It is translated as CASSYSGGGAYNEQFF.

This clonotype was seen at least ten times. CDR3 DNA: TGTGCCAGCAGTTTTGGCGGGGCCATTCAAGAGACCCAGTACTTC. Translating it yields CASSFGGAIQETQYF. This rearrangement joins TRBV12-3 or TRBV12-4 to TRBJ2-5, with a weak D call TRBD2 (6 bases). The CDR3 totals 15 residues. The ends were cut back, 3 bases at V and 2 bases at J, with 13 bases in the middle.

This clonotype came up a few times. Here the CDR3 reads CASSFSSGQKAGYTF. The CDR3 bases are TGTGCCAGCAGTTTTAGTTCCGGACAAAAGGCTGGCTACACCTTC. This chain connects TRBV7-2 to TRBJ1-2; a weak D match, TRBD1 (5 bases). V was pared by 6 bases and J by 7 bases, with 21 bases between. The CDR3 has 15 amino acids. The germline gives CDR1 SGHTA, CDR2 FQGNSA.

The V and J genes are TRBV12-3 or TRBV12-4 and TRBJ1-1; tentatively, D is TRBD1 (6 bases). Trimming removed 9 bases from V and 5 bases from J, with 13 bases in between. The CDR3 is 12 residues long. CDR3 sequence reads: CASTGTRTEAFF. Written as DNA, the CDR3 is TGTGCCAGTACAGGGACGAGGACTGAAGCTTTCTTT.

Many counts were recorded for this clonotype. The genes are TRBV7-2 and TRBJ2-5; the D is unclear. Germline V gene lookup returns CDR1 SGHTA and CDR2 FQGNSA. There are 13 residues in the CDR3. Trimming removed 9 bases from V and 5 bases from J, with 16 bases in between. The CDR3 DNA follows: TGTGCCAGTTCCGGGCGTGTGGGGGAGACCCAGTACTTC. It yields the protein CASSGRVGETQYF.

The genes are TRBV28 and TRBJ1-6; 9 bases are shared with TRBD1. The V gene end was trimmed by 6 bases and the J gene end by 0 bases; junction bases not matched to a gene: 15. CDR3 length equals 20 residues. CDR1 MDHEN and CDR2 SYDVKM come from the germline V gene. The CDR3 DNA reads TGTGCCAGCAGCTTTCCCCGACAGGGGGAAAAGGACTCCTATAATTCACCCCTCCACTTT. It is translated as CASSFPRQGEKDSYNSPLHF.

This clonotype was found many times. The rearrangement joins TRBV27 to TRBJ1-4; no firm D call. The CDR3 is 17 residues long. Germline V CDR1 and CDR2: MNHEY, SMNVEV (reference sequence). V shed 0 bases and J shed 8 bases, with 19 bases lying between them. CDR3 loop: CASSLSPVDGPKEKLFF. Here the CDR3 DNA reads TGTGCCAGCAGTTTATCTCCCGTGGATGGACCCAAGGAAAAACTGTTTTTT.

The sample holds a few counts of this clonotype. The V gene is TRBV7-3, the J gene TRBJ2-1, with 13 positions matching TRBD2. CDR1 is SGHTA and CDR2 is FQGTGA in the germline V gene. This CDR3 is 18 amino acids long. J lost 1 base, V lost 4 bases, and 7 bases had no gene match. This CDR3 is CASSSRTSGRLSYNEQFF. CDR3 coding DNA: TGTGCCAGCAGCTCTCGGACTAGCGGGAGACTTTCCTACAATGAGCAGTTCTTC.

This clonotype was recorded many times. V usage is TRBV28 and J usage is TRBJ1-1; 9 bases fit TRBD1. In germline, CDR1 is MDHEN, CDR2 SYDVKM. This CDR3 has 21 amino acids. The trim removed 3 bases at V and 3 bases at J, leaving 23 bases unmatched. In nucleotides, the CDR3 is TGTGCCAGCAGTTTGCTTCTTTTTTCGCGGGACAGGGATGAGGAGGACACTGAAGCTTTCTTT. The encoded protein is CASSLLLFSRDRDEEDTEAFF.

This clonotype was seen a handful of times. The chain has TRBV27 and TRBJ1-4; 9 nucleotides line up with TRBD1. The CDR3 contains 14 residues. Germline CDR1 MNHEY, CDR2 SMNVEV (reference sequence). Unmatched junction bases numbered 4, after V lost 6 bases and J lost 5 bases. For the CDR3, the DNA is TGTGCCAGCAGGAGGGGGACAGGGAATGAAAAACTGTTTTTT. It specifies CASRRGTGNEKLFF.